Reported below is one T cell receptor (beta chain). This entry is derived from a study of OX40 agonist ivuxolimab in advanced cancers. Study-wide background: Dose-escalation subjects each had hepatocellular carcinoma, melanoma, renal cell or head and neck cancer.

Patients were ineligible given autoimmune disease history or systemic immunosuppression. The method was immunoSEQ multiplex PCR; TCRdb's version includes in-frame clones alone and lacks a portion of them. The data hold about 58,000 clones, with approximately 80% observed a single time. The germline CDR1 and CDR2 sequences are MNHEY and SVGAGI. The CDR3 spans 16 residues. Trimming pared 2 bases from V and 0 bases from J, leaving 11 bases between. Material: CD4+ or CD8+ T cells sorted from blood, obtained in a trial of the OX40 agonist ivuxolimab. V gene TRBV6-5 combines with J gene TRBJ2-1, with D maybe TRBD2 (6 bases). The clonotype was recovered from an adult with an advanced solid tumor such as melanoma, head and neck, liver or kidney cancer. The CDR3 nucleotides are TGTGCCAGCAGTTACCCCGCGGGGCTCTCCTACAATGAGCAGTTCTTC. It yields the protein CASSYPAGLSYNEQFF.